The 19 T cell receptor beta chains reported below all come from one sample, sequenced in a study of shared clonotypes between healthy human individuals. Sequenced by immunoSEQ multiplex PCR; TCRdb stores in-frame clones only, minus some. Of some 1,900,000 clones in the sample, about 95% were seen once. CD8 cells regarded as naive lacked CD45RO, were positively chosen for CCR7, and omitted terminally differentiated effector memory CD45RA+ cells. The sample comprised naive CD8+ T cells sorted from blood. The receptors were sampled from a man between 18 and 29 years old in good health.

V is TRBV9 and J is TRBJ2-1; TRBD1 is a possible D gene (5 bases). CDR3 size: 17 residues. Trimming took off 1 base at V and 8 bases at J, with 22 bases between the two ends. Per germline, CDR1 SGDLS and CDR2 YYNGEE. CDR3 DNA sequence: TGTGCCAGCAGCGTAAACCCACTCCTAGGGGTCTGGGATGAGCAGTTCTTC. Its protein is CASSVNPLLGVWDEQFF.

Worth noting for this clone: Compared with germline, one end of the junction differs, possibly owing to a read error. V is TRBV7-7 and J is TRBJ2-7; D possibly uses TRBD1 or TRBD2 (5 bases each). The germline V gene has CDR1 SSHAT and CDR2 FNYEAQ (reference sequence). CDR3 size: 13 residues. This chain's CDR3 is CASSLRDGYEQYF. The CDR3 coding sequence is TGTGCTAGCAGCCTCCGGGACGGCTACGAGCAGTACTTC.

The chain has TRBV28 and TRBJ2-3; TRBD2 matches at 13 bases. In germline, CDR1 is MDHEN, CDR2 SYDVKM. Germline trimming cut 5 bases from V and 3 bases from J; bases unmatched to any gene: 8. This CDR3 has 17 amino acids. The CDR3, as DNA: TGTGCCAGCAGTCCTCGGACTAGCGGGGGCTCTACAGATACGCAGTATTTT. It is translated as CASSPRTSGGSTDTQYF.

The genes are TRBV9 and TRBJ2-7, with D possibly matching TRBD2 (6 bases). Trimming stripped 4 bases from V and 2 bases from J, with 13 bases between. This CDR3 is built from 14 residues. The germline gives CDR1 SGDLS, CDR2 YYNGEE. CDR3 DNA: TGTGCCAGCAGCCCCCGGGACTTTACCTACGAGCAGTACTTC. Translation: CASSPRDFTYEQYF.

CDR3: CASSSSLLEETQYF. CDR3 coding DNA: TGCGCCAGCAGCTCAAGTCTACTAGAAGAGACCCAGTACTTC. The chain combines TRBV5-1 with TRBJ2-5, with D perhaps matching TRBD2 (5 bases). Trimming took off 3 bases at V and 3 bases at J, with 12 bases between the two ends. This CDR3 contains 14 residues. Germline V gene data show CDR1 as SGHRS and CDR2 as YFSETQ.

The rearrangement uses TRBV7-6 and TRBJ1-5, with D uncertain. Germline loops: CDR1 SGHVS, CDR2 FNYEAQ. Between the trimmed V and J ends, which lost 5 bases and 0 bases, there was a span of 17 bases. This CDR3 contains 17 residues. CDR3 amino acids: CASSLTPGGYSNQPQHF. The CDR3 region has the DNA TGTGCCAGCAGCCTCACCCCGGGCGGTTATAGCAATCAGCCCCAGCATTTT.

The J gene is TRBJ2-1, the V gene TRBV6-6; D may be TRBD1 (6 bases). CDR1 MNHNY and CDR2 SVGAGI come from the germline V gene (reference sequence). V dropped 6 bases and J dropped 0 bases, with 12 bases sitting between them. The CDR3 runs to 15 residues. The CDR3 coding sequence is TGTGCCAGCAGCTCCGGGACAAGCTCCTACAATGAGCAGTTCTTC. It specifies CASSSGTSSYNEQFF.

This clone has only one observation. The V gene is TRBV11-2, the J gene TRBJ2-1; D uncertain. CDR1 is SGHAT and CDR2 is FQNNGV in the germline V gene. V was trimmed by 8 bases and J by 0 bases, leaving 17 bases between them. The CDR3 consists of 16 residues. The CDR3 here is CASDQNPGSSYNEQFF. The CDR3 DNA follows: TGTGCCAGCGACCAAAATCCAGGAAGCTCCTACAATGAGCAGTTCTTC.

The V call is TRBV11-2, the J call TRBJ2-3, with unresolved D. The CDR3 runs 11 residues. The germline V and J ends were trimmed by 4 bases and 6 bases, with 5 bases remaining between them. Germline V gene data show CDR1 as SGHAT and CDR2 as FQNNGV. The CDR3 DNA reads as TGTGCCAGCAGCTATCAGGATACGCAGTATTTT. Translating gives CASSYQDTQYF.

As DNA, the CDR3 is TGTGCCATCAGTGATCTTAGCGGGTCGAGCACAGATACGCAGTATTTT. The encoded protein is CAISDLSGSSTDTQYF. J is TRBJ2-3 and V is TRBV10-3, with 7 bases aligning to TRBD2. Germline V gives CDR1 ENHRY, CDR2 SYGVKD. The CDR3 is 16 residues long. V was clipped by 3 bases and J by 0 bases; unmatched bases: 6.

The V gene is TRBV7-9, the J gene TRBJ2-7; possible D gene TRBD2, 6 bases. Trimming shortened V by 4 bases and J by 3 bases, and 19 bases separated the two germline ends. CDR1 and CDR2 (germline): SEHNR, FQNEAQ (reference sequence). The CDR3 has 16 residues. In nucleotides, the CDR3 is TGTGCCAGCAGCTCCCTCCCCGGGACTGGAGACTACGAGCAGTACTTC. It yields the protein CASSSLPGTGDYEQYF.

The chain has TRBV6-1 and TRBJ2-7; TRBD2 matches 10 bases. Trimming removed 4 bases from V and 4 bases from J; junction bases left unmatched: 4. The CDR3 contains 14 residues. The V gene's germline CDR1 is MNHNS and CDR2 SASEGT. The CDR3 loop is CASSVLAGEYEQYF. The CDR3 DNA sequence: TGTGCCAGCAGTGTCCTAGCGGGAGAATACGAGCAGTACTTC.

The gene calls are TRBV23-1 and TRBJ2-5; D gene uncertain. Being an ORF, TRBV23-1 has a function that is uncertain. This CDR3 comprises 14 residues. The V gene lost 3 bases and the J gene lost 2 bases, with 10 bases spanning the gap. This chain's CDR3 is CASSHPRQQETQYF. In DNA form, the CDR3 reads TGCGCCAGCAGTCACCCAAGGCAGCAAGAGACCCAGTACTTC.

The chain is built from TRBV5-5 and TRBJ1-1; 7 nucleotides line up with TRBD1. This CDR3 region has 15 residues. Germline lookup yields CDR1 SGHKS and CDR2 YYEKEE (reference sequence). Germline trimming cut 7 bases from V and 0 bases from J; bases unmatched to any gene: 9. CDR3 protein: CASEPLGQLNTEAFF. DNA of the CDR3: TGTGCCAGCGAGCCCCTGGGACAGTTGAACACTGAAGCTTTCTTT.

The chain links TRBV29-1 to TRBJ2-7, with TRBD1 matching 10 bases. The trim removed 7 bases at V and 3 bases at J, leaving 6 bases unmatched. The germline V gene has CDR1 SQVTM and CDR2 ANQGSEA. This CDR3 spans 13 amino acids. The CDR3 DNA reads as TGCAGCGGGGGCCGGGACAGGGGCTACGAGCAGTACTTC. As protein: CSGGRDRGYEQYF.

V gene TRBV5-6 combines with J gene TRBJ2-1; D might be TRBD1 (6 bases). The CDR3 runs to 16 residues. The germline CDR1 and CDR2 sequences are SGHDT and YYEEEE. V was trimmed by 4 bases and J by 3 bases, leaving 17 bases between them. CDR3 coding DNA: TGTGCCAGCAGCCTACCGACAGGAGGCCTCTACAATGAGCAGTTCTTC. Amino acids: CASSLPTGGLYNEQFF.

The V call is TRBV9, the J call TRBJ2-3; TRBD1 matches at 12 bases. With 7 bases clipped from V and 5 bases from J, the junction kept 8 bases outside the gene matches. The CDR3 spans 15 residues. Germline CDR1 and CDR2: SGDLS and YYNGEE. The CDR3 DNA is TGTGCCAGCGGTTCCGGGACAGGGGGCGAAGATACGCAGTATTTT. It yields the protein CASGSGTGGEDTQYF.

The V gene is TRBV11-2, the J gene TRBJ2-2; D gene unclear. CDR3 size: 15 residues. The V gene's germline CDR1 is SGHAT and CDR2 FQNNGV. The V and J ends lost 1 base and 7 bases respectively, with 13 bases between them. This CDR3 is CASSLGLRVNGELFF. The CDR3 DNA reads TGTGCCAGCAGCTTAGGGCTTAGAGTGAACGGGGAGCTGTTTTTT.

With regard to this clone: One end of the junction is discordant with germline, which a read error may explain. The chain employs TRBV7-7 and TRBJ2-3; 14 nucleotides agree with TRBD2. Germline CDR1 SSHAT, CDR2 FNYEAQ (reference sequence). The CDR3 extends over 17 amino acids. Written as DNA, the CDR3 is TGTGCTAGCAGCTCCGGGACTAGCGGGAGCGGCACAGATACGCAGTATTTT. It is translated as CASSSGTSGSGTDTQYF.